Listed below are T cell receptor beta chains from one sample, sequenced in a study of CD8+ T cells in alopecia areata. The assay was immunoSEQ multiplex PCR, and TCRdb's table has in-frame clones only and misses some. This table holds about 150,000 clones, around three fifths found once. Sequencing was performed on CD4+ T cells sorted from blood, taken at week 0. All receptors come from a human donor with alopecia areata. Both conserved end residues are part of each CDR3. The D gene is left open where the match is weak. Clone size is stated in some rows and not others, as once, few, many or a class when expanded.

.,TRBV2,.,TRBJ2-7,CASSGTAHWYF,TGTGCCAGCAGTGGGACTGCGCATTGGTACTTC
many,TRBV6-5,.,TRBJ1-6,CASRRTAIIGSPLHF,TGTGCCAGCAGAAGGACGGCCATTATCGGATCACCCCTCCACTTT
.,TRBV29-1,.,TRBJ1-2,CSVATSFGGYTF,TGCAGCGTTGCTACGAGTTTTGGTGGCTACACCTTC
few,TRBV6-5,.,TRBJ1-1,CASTSPRGTEAFF,TGTGCCAGCACCTCGCCCAGGGGCACTGAAGCTTTCTTT
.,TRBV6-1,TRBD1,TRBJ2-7,CASRRTGVEQYF,TGTGCCAGCAGACGGACAGGGGTCGAGCAGTACTTC
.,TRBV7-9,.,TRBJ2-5,CASTFWTAETQYF,TGTGCCAGCACCTTCTGGACCGCCGAGACCCAGTACTTC
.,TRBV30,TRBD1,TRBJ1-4,CAWRTGSEKLFF,TGTGCCTGGAGGACAGGGAGTGAAAAACTGTTTTTT
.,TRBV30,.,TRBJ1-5,CAWSVEINQPQHF,TGTGCCTGGAGTGTAGAGATCAATCAGCCCCAGCATTTT
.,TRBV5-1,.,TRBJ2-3,CASSPGGGGTQYF,TGCGCCAGCAGCCCTGGTGGAGGGGGCACGCAGTATTTT
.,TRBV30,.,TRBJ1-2,CAWSQMGYGYTF,TGTGCCTGGAGTCAAATGGGGTATGGCTACACCTTC
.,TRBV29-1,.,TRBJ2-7,CSVEDNYEQYF,TGCAGCGTTGAGGACAACTACGAGCAGTACTTC
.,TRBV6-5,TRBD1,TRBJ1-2,CASRDSGAYGYTF,TGTGCCAGCCGGGACAGTGGGGCCTATGGCTACACCTTC
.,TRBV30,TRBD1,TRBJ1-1,CAWSVSRTGVGMNTEAFF,TGTGCCTGGAGTGTATCCCGTACAGGGGTTGGGATGAACACTGAAGCTTTCTTT
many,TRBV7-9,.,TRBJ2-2,CASSLVRGPGGELFF,TGTGCCAGCAGCCTGGTTAGAGGTCCGGGCGGGGAGCTGTTTTTT
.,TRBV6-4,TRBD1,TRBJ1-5,CASGGTADPNQPQHF,TGTGCCAGCGGAGGGACAGCTGATCCCAATCAGCCCCAGCATTTT
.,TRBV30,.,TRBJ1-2,CAWTDGRPGSGYTF,TGTGCCTGGACCGATGGACGACCCGGGAGTGGCTACACCTTC
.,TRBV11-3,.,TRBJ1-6,CANPMIRNNSPLHF,TGTGCCAACCCAATGATAAGGAATAATTCACCCCTCCACTTT
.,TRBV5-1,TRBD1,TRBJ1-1,CASSWDRLNTEAFF,TGCGCCAGCAGCTGGGACAGATTGAACACTGAAGCTTTCTTT
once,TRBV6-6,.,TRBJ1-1,CASTKGGLNTEAFF,TGTGCCAGCACGAAAGGGGGGTTGAACACTGAAGCTTTCTTT